This passage covers 19 T cell receptor beta chains from one sample sequenced in a study of blood T cell repertoires in COVID-19. The method was immunoSEQ multiplex PCR; TCRdb's version includes in-frame clones alone and lacks a portion of them. The repertoire includes fewer than 350,000 clones, 86% of them detected once, and 9.5% to 15% sits in the top ten. Sequenced material: peripheral blood. These TCRs come from a woman aged 25-40 years with COVID-19, enrolled during active disease.

This chain connects TRBV6-5 to TRBJ2-2, with D uncertain. CDR1 is MNHEY, CDR2 SVGAGI, per germline. This CDR3 contains 13 residues. V shed 2 bases and J shed 1 base, with 2 bases lying between them. The CDR3 DNA reads TGTGCCAGCAGTTACCTGAACACCGGGGAGCTGTTTTTT. It encodes CASSYLNTGELFF.

This sequence joins TRBV11-3 and TRBJ2-2; 7 nucleotides agree with TRBD2. Germline values: CDR1 SGHNT, CDR2 YENEEA. This CDR3 comprises 18 residues. The V and J ends lost 0 bases and 5 bases, in that order; junction bases with no gene match: 12. For the CDR3, the DNA is TGTGCCAGCAGCTTAGATTACGAAGGACGGGGAGGGACCGGGGAGCTGTTTTTT. This translates into CASSLDYEGRGGTGELFF.

The chain has TRBV27 and TRBJ1-4, with 11 bases that match TRBD1. The junction had 2 bases not matched to a gene; V was cut back by 2 bases and J by 6 bases. This CDR3 contains 15 residues. Per the germline V gene, CDR1 is MNHEY and CDR2 is SMNVEV (reference sequence). The CDR3 protein is CASSLTGQGDEKLFF. CDR3 bases: TGTGCCAGCAGTTTAACGGGACAGGGGGATGAAAAACTGTTTTTT.

Comment on this clone: The identical CDR3 is also encoded by other nucleotide sequences in the sample. The gene calls are TRBV6-5 and TRBJ2-5, with TRBD2 matching over 9 bases. Germline V lookup: CDR1 MNHEY, CDR2 SVGAGI. CDR3 size: 13 residues. V lost 6 bases, J lost 2 bases, and 1 base stayed unmatched. The CDR3 is CASRTSGQETQYF. The CDR3 DNA sequence: TGTGCCAGCAGGACTAGCGGTCAAGAGACCCAGTACTTC.

V and J are TRBV7-8 and TRBJ2-3; TRBD2 agrees at 8 bases. Germline V gives CDR1 SGHVS, CDR2 FQNEAQ. There are 13 residues in the CDR3. Germline trimming cut 10 bases from V and 4 bases from J; bases unmatched to any gene: 7. The CDR3 DNA reads as TGTGCCATTGAGCGGGGGCCCGCAGATACGCAGTATTTT. This codes for CAIERGPADTQYF.

This chain links TRBV19 with TRBJ2-6, with a tentative D call TRBD1 (6 bases). V lost 8 bases and J 0 bases, leaving 17 bases between the germline ends. CDR3 length: 17 amino acids. The germline CDR1 and CDR2 sequences are LNHDA and SQIVND (reference sequence). CDR3 in DNA: TGTGCCAGTGGGGACACCCAAGGTTTCTCTGGGGCCAACGTCCTGACTTTC. Translated, it gives CASGDTQGFSGANVLTF.

The chain carries TRBV5-1 and TRBJ2-7, with 8 bases matching TRBD1. CDR1 and CDR2 from the germline V gene are SGHRS and YFSETQ. The CDR3 has 15 residues. V was pared by 0 bases and J by 7 bases, with 9 bases of the junction left unmatched. DNA of the CDR3: TGCGCCAGCAGCTTGGACGGTCAGGGGGCGGCAGAGCAGTACTTC. Residues: CASSLDGQGAAEQYF.

This clone was recorded a few times. Different DNA sequences within this sample yield the same CDR3. V gene TRBV19 combines with J gene TRBJ2-2, with a weak D call TRBD1 (6 bases). Germline V lookup: CDR1 LNHDA, CDR2 SQIVND (reference sequence). The CDR3 loop spans 13 amino acids. V shed 6 bases and J shed 6 bases, with 11 bases lying between them. DNA of the CDR3: TGTGCCAGTAGCCCACAGGGATCCGGGGAGCTGTTTTTT. Its protein product is CASSPQGSGELFF. Looking up the rest from reference TRBV19 and TRBJ2-2 gives the full variable domain: DGGITQSPKYLFRKEGQNVTLSCEQNLNHDAMYWYRQDPGQGLRLIYYSQIVNDFQKGDIAEGYSVSREKKESFPLTVTSAQKNPTAFYLCASSPQGSGELFFGEGSRLTVL.

The chain uses TRBV13 and TRBJ2-7; the D gene is possibly TRBD1 (5 bases). The CDR3 is 12 residues long. Germline V lookup: CDR1 PRHDT, CDR2 FYEKMQ (reference sequence). Trimming took 1 base from V and 6 from J, leaving 7 bases between them. The CDR3, as DNA: TGTGCCAGCAGCTTAGCAGGGTCCGAGCAGTACTTC. It is translated as CASSLAGSEQYF.

The genes are TRBV4-1 and TRBJ2-5; 14 nucleotides agree with TRBD2. V shed 4 bases and J 1 base; nucleotides not matched to a gene: 8. Germline V CDR1 and CDR2: MGHRA, YSYEKL. This CDR3 contains 18 residues. CDR3 sequence: CASSRGLAGAQRQETQYF. The CDR3 bases are TGCGCCAGCAGCCGGGGACTAGCGGGGGCTCAACGCCAAGAGACCCAGTACTTC.

This clone was detected only a few times. The genes are TRBV3-1 (or the pseudogene TRBV3-2) and TRBJ2-5; D remains unclear. V was clipped by 0 bases and J by 3 bases, with 2 bases between them. Germline-derived CDR1 and CDR2 are LGHDT and YNNKEL (reference sequence). The CDR3 runs to 12 residues. The CDR3, as DNA: TGTGCCAGCAGCCAAGATAAAGAGACCCAGTACTTC. It specifies CASSQDKETQYF.

The genes are TRBV27 and TRBJ1-3, with D uncertain. CDR3 size: 14 residues. The germline CDR1 and CDR2 sequences are MNHEY and SMNVEV (reference sequence). Trimming took 3 bases from V and 1 from J, leaving 7 bases between them. The DNA of the CDR3 is TGTGCCAGCAGTTTGGCACAATCTGGAAACACCATATATTTT. Its protein product is CASSLAQSGNTIYF.

The count of this clone is one. V gene TRBV16 combines with J gene TRBJ1-1; D not certain. In germline, CDR1 is KGHSY, CDR2 FQNENV. V dropped 0 bases and J dropped 3 bases, with 11 bases sitting between them. This CDR3 is built from 15 residues. DNA for the CDR3: TGTGCCAGCAGCCAATCAGACCCCGGGGACACTGAAGCTTTCTTT. Translated, it gives CASSQSDPGDTEAFF.

This chain uses TRBV5-1 with TRBJ2-3, with TRBD2 as a possible D gene (6 bases). Trimming took 0 bases from V and 0 from J, leaving 8 bases between them. CDR1 and CDR2 from the germline V gene are SGHRS and YFSETQ. CDR3 size: 15 residues. The chain's CDR3 is CASSLVAASTDTQYF. The CDR3 DNA is TGCGCCAGCAGCTTGGTAGCGGCTAGCACAGATACGCAGTATTTT.

The chain uses TRBV20-1 and TRBJ1-6; D is ambiguous. Germline CDR1 is DFQATT and CDR2 is SNEGSKA (reference sequence). Trimming stripped 3 bases from V and 7 bases from J, with 4 bases between. CDR3 length: 11 residues. As DNA, the CDR3 is TGCAGTGCTAGCCTAAATTCACCCCTCCACTTT. Its translation: CSASLNSPLHF.

This rearrangement joins TRBV2 to TRBJ1-6; 9 nucleotides line up with TRBD1. The germline CDR1 and CDR2 sequences are SNHLY and FYNNEI. This CDR3 has 16 residues. The ends lost 8 bases at V and 5 bases at J; junction bases unmatched: 10. The CDR3, as DNA: TGTGCCAGCGGACTCCTGGGACAGGGAAATAATTCACCCCTCCACTTT. It translates to CASGLLGQGNNSPLHF.

In this sample, this clone turned up a few times. The CDR3 DNA follows: TGTGCCAGCAGGCCACAGGGGAACACCGGGGAGCTGTTTTTT. Protein sequence: CASRPQGNTGELFF. The chain uses TRBV6-5 and TRBJ2-2; weak D call: TRBD1 (6 bases). CDR3 length: 14 amino acids. The V end was cut by 6 bases, the J end by 1 base, with 9 bases between. CDR1 MNHEY and CDR2 SVGAGI come from the germline V gene.

The V gene is TRBV6-1, the J gene TRBJ1-1, with D unresolved. V lost 6 bases and J lost 7, with 9 bases in between. The CDR3 runs 11 residues. Germline V CDR1 and CDR2: MNHNS, SASEGT. CDR3 sequence reads: CASSSGIEAFF. The CDR3 nucleotides read TGTGCCAGCAGCAGCGGGATTGAAGCTTTCTTT.

V gene TRBV3-1 (or the pseudogene TRBV3-2) combines with J gene TRBJ2-1; perhaps TRBD2 as D (6 bases). This CDR3 region has 16 residues. Trimming shortened V by 0 bases and J by 0 bases, and 9 bases separated the two germline ends. CDR1 and CDR2 (germline): LGHDT, YNNKEL (reference sequence). The CDR3 sequence is CASSQDVAVSYNEQFF. CDR3 bases: TGTGCCAGCAGCCAAGATGTAGCGGTCTCCTACAATGAGCAGTTCTTC.